These 18 T cell receptor beta chains came from one sample sequenced in a study of beta chain features in type 1 diabetes. Expressed TCRB transcripts were sequenced after all isolated RNA was converted to cDNA. Produced via immunoSEQ multiplex PCR; TCRdb's table is partial and in-frame only. The repertoire holds about 150,000 clones, with about 8.1% as singletons. Sequences were obtained from central memory CD4+ T cells from blood. These receptors all stem from a man younger than 35 in good health.

This clone was found a few times. The chain joins TRBV19 to TRBJ2-3; D unresolved. The CDR3 is 13 amino acids. Germline-derived CDR1 and CDR2 are LNHDA and SQIVND (reference sequence). The V and J ends lost 5 bases and 3 bases respectively, with 9 bases between them. In DNA form, the CDR3 reads TGTGCCAGTAGTGCTCCAGCGACAGATACGCAGTATTTT. Amino acids: CASSAPATDTQYF.

This clone was found many times. The chain recombines TRBV10-3 with TRBJ1-5; 7 nucleotides match TRBD1. The CDR3 covers 12 residues. After removal of 6 bases from V and 7 bases from J, the junction contained 3 bases not matched to a gene. CDR1 is ENHRY and CDR2 is SYGVKD in the germline V gene. The CDR3 bases are TGTGCCATCAGGGAACAGGGGCAGCCCCAGCATTTT. This encodes CAIREQGQPQHF.

V is TRBV6-6 and J is TRBJ1-3; D is perhaps TRBD1 (6 bases). Trimming shortened V by 7 bases and J by 3 bases, and 10 bases separated the two germline ends. This CDR3 region has 13 residues. CDR1 and CDR2 (germline): MNHNY, SVGAGI (reference sequence). The CDR3 here is CASKPGVGNTIYF. In DNA, the CDR3 is TGTGCCAGCAAACCAGGGGTTGGAAACACCATATATTTT.

This clone has more than one count but fewer than ten. The chain carries TRBV5-4 and TRBJ2-5, with D possibly matching TRBD2 (6 bases). This CDR3 comprises 15 residues. CDR1 SGHNT and CDR2 YYREEE come from the germline V gene (reference sequence). The V end lost 0 bases, the J end lost 5 bases, and 14 bases lay between the germline ends. The chain's CDR3 is CASSLGGMAGETQYF. CDR3 DNA sequence: TGTGCCAGCAGCTTGGGCGGGATGGCGGGTGAGACCCAGTACTTC.

This clone was counted between two and nine times. The chain recombines TRBV10-3 with TRBJ2-3; TRBD2 might be the D (5 bases). V gave up 2 bases and J gave up 0 bases, with 9 bases separating them. CDR3 length: 15 amino acids. Germline values: CDR1 ENHRY, CDR2 SYGVKD. The CDR3 DNA is TGTGCCATCAGTGAGCCCGGGGAAAGCACAGATACGCAGTATTTT. This gives the protein CAISEPGESTDTQYF.

The table lists this clone with many counts. The chain carries TRBV25-1 and TRBJ2-3; D unresolved. The V and J ends lost 4 bases and 6 bases respectively, with 5 bases between them. In germline, CDR1 is MGHDK, CDR2 SYGVNS. CDR3 length: 11 amino acids. For the CDR3, the DNA is TGTGCCAGCAGTGTGCGGGATACGCAGTATTTT. This gives the protein CASSVRDTQYF.

The V gene is TRBV6-6, the J gene TRBJ1-2, with 8 bases matching TRBD1. CDR3 size: 16 residues. Per germline, CDR1 MNHNY and CDR2 SVGAGI (reference sequence). V trimming: 10 bases; J trimming: 6 bases; junction bases outside the gene matches: 19. The CDR3 protein is CATHPIGRGPSDGYTF. The DNA of the CDR3 is TGTGCCACCCACCCCATTGGCAGGGGGCCTTCTGATGGCTACACCTTC.

CDR3: CASSSRGGSGGSYEQYF. CDR3 in DNA: TGCGCCAGCAGCTCCCGGGGGGGTAGCGGGGGCTCCTACGAGCAGTACTTC. The V call is TRBV5-1, the J call TRBJ2-7; 9 nucleotides align to TRBD2. This CDR3 is built from 17 residues. V was pared by 3 bases and J by 0 bases, with 10 bases of the junction left unmatched. Germline CDR1 reads SGHRS; CDR2 reads YFSETQ.

This chain links TRBV6-5 with TRBJ2-7; 8 nucleotides line up with TRBD2. The V gene's germline CDR1 is MNHEY and CDR2 SVGAGI. The V and J ends lost 4 bases and 2 bases, in that order; junction bases with no gene match: 10. The length of the CDR3 is 16 residues. CDR3 DNA sequence: TGTGCCAGCAGTTTATCCCTGACTAGCGCAGCCTACGAGCAGTACTTC. Its translation is CASSLSLTSAAYEQYF.

The count of this clone is one. The rearrangement joins TRBV23-1 to TRBJ2-7; D is perhaps TRBD2 (7 bases). TRBV23-1 falls under the ORF class, with uncertain function. The CDR3 sequence is 15 residues long. Trimming took 6 bases from V and 2 from J, leaving 17 bases between them. The CDR3 sequence is CASSPGGAGPYEQYF. The DNA of the CDR3 is TGCGCCAGCAGCCCTGGGGGGGCGGGCCCCTACGAGCAGTACTTC.

The chain recombines TRBV30 with TRBJ1-5, with a tentative D call TRBD1 (5 bases). The CDR3 extends over 13 amino acids. Germline V gene lookup returns CDR1 GTSNPN and CDR2 SVGIG (reference sequence). V shed 0 bases and J shed 7 bases, with 10 bases lying between them. The CDR3, as DNA: TGTGCCTGGAGTGTAAAGGACACCCAGCCCCAGCATTTT. Its protein is CAWSVKDTQPQHF.

The chain combines TRBV4-2 with TRBJ2-1; weak D call: TRBD1 (5 bases). V was trimmed by 0 bases and J by 11 bases, leaving 14 bases between them. Germline CDR1 reads LGHNA; CDR2 reads YNFKEQ. CDR3 length equals 14 residues. CDR3 nucleotides: TGTGCCAGCAGCCAAGACAGGGAAGTGGGTAAGCAGTTCTTC. This translates into CASSQDREVGKQFF.

This clone was seen only a few times. The chain combines TRBV19 with TRBJ1-1, with a tentative D call TRBD1 (6 bases). V was trimmed by 8 bases and J by 8 bases, leaving 21 bases between them. This CDR3 has 14 amino acids. Germline CDR1 and CDR2: LNHDA and SQIVND (reference sequence). Written as DNA, the CDR3 is TGTGCCAGTCGGACAGCTTCAGCAATTTCCGAAGCTTTCTTT. Its translation is CASRTASAISEAFF.

The V gene is TRBV25-1, the J gene TRBJ2-3; 7 nucleotides agree with TRBD1. The ends lost 4 bases at V and 3 bases at J; junction bases unmatched: 7. CDR3 length: 15 amino acids. Germline V gives CDR1 MGHDK, CDR2 SYGVNS. This chain's CDR3 is CASSGMQGVTDTQYF. For the CDR3, the DNA is TGTGCCAGCAGTGGAATGCAGGGGGTAACAGATACGCAGTATTTT.

This clone occurred a few times. This chain links TRBV7-9 with TRBJ2-5; tentative D call: TRBD2 (5 bases). Germline V gene sequence: CDR1 SEHNR, CDR2 FQNEAQ (reference sequence). The V end lost 5 bases, the J end lost 7 bases, and 14 bases lay between the germline ends. This CDR3 contains 13 residues. The CDR3 sequence: CASSAQGGGTQYF. The CDR3 nucleotides are TGTGCCAGCAGCGCACAAGGAGGAGGGACCCAGTACTTC.

This clone has at least ten counts. The chain recombines TRBV7-9 with TRBJ2-5; 7 bases line up with TRBD1. Germline V gives CDR1 SEHNR, CDR2 FQNEAQ (reference sequence). V was clipped by 7 bases and J by 2 bases; unmatched bases: 7. The CDR3 contains 14 residues. The chain's CDR3 is CASTARDRQETQYF. The CDR3 bases are TGTGCCAGCACCGCCCGGGACAGACAAGAGACCCAGTACTTC.

This clone was seen only a few times. V gene TRBV29-1 combines with J gene TRBJ2-7, with 9 bases identical to TRBD1. CDR1 SQVTM and CDR2 ANQGSEA come from the germline V gene. Trimming cost V 4 bases and J 6 bases; bases outside gene matches: 13. This CDR3 has 15 residues. Here the CDR3 DNA reads TGCAGCGTTGGAACTTCGACAGGGGGGTTCGGCGAGCAGTACTTC. Translating gives CSVGTSTGGFGEQYF.

In its sample, this clone was seen a few times. This chain joins TRBV11-2 and TRBJ1-4; TRBD1 matches 9 bases. This CDR3 has 14 residues. Losses at the gene ends were 5 bases for V and 7 bases for J; bases not matched to a gene: 5. The V gene's germline CDR1 is SGHAT and CDR2 FQNNGV. The DNA of the CDR3 is TGTGCCAGCAGCCTACAGGGGGCGGGTGAAAAACTGTTTTTT. Amino acid sequence: CASSLQGAGEKLFF.